Listed below are T cell receptor beta chains from one sample, sequenced in a study of T cell repertoires in cytomegalovirus infection. In TCRdb, the reads were re-called with MiXCR into one record per CDR3 protein. The table lists around 530,000 distinct CDR3 sequences, about 17% of them singletons. Material: CD8+ T cells from PBMCs. The source of these receptors is a human donor in good health (CMV status not recorded). Some clones in this sample may be carry-over from other donors' samples. The CDR3 runs from the conserved cysteine through the conserved F or W.

>TRBV9|TRBJ1-1
CASSIKGENTEAFF
>TRBV28|TRBJ1-1
CASSLLRVPWAFF
>TRBV7-8|TRBJ2-3
CASSVPSGGADTQYF
>TRBV12-3/TRBV12-4|TRBJ1-5
CASSFFGFNQPQHF
>TRBV11-3|TRBJ2-1
CASSSKAGQQFF
>TRBV5-6|TRBJ2-1
CASSLVYDYNEQFF
>TRBV7-2|TRBJ2-1
CASSLVRGGYNEQFF
>TRBV2|TRBJ2-1
CASLDQGDNEQFF
>TRBV5-4|TRBJ2-2
CASSLERAGTNTGELFF
>TRBV24-1|TRBJ2-7
CATSGRGPYYEQYF
>TRBV7-9|TRBJ2-1
CASSSLASGGYNEQFF
>TRBV24-1|TRBJ2-3
CATSDLPSGTQYF
>TRBV27|TRBJ2-7
CASSLGITYEQYF
>TRBV4-1|TRBJ1-2
CASSLSEVSRGSGYTF
>TRBV27|TRBJ2-5
CASSFRGLVETQYF
>TRBV20-1|TRBJ2-7
CSAGGGLYEQYF
>TRBV27|TRBJ2-2
CASSSNRGELFF
>TRBV6-1|TRBJ1-5
CASSEVIQVGNQPQHF
>TRBV7-8|TRBJ1-2
CASSLTGAGLDGYTF
>TRBV29-1|TRBJ1-1
CSVEVRDPEAFF
>TRBV28|TRBJ1-1
CASSSGGGRERNTEAFF
>TRBV4-1|TRBJ1-1
CASSQVTGANTEAFF
>TRBV5-4|TRBJ1-5
CASSLDRAQGGPQHF
>TRBV7-9|TRBJ2-5
CASSLAGWPPHF
>TRBV10-3|TRBJ2-1
CAISESGDNEQFF
>TRBV6-5|TRBJ1-5
CASSYSVPAGEGDQPQHF
>TRBV7-3|TRBJ2-3
CASSLGGATADTQYF
>TRBV27|TRBJ1-1
CASSLAQGRKAFF
>TRBV29-1|TRBJ2-1
CSVVKREGLNEQFF
>TRBV27|TRBJ2-7
CASSLKAGGPNEQYF
>TRBV7-9|TRBJ2-7
CASTSQGASYEQYF
>TRBV27|TRBJ2-3
CASRSGRAGTDTQYF
>TRBV4-1|TRBJ1-2
CASSQESLRTAVNYGYTF
>TRBV29-1|TRBJ2-7
CSVEYSYSYEQYF
>TRBV15|TRBJ1-4
CATSAATNEKLFF
>TRBV4-1|TRBJ2-5
CASSQDLAGQETQYF
>TRBV6-6|TRBJ1-2
CASSYLGTEGDFYGYTF
>TRBV30|TRBJ2-1
CAWSDDFGGNYNEQFF
>TRBV7-6|TRBJ1-2
CASSLGTLAGRGYGYTF
>TRBV19|TRBJ2-2
CASRPRAGGDTGELFF
>TRBV6-1|TRBJ2-7
CASTSGPYYEQYF